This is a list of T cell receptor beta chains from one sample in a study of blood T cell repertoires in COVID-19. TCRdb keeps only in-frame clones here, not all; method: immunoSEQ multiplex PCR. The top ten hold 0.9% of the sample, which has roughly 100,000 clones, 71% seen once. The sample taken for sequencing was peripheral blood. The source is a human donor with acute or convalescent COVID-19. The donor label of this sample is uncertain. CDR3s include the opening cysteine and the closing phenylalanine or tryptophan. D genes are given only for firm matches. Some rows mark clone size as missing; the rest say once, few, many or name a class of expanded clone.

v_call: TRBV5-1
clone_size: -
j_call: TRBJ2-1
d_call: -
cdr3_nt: TGCGCCAGCAGCTCAGGTGCCTACAATGAGCAGTTCTTC
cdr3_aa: CASSSGAYNEQFF

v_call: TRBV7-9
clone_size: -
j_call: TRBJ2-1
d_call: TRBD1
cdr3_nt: TGTGCCACCCAGCCCGTACGACAGGGCCCCAATGAGCAGTTCTTC
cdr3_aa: CATQPVRQGPNEQFF

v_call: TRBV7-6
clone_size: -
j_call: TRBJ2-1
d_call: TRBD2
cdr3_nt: TGTGCCAGCAGCCTGGGACTAGCGGGGGGTAGCTCCTACAATGAGCAGTTCTTC
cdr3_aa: CASSLGLAGGSSYNEQFF

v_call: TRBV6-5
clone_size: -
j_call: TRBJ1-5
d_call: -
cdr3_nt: TGTGCCAACAGCCGGGATAGCCATCAGCCCCAGCATTTT
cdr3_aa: CANSRDSHQPQHF

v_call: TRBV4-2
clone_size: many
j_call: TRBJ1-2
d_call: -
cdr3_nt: TGTGCCAGCAGCCAAACCGGGACATCGAACTATGGCTACACCTTC
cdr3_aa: CASSQTGTSNYGYTF

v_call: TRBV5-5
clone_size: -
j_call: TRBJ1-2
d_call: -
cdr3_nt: TGTGCCAGCAGCTTGGACGCAGGGTTGGGCGTCTATGGCTACACCTTC
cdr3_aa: CASSLDAGLGVYGYTF

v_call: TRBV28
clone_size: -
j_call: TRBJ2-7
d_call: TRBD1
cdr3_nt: TGTGCCAGCAGTTCCGCGGGGACAGGGGTGGGTGAGCAGTACTTC
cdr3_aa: CASSSAGTGVGEQYF

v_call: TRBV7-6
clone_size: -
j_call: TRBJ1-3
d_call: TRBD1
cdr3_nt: TGTGCCAGCAGCTCTAGAGGGGGCCACTCTGGAAACACCATATATTTT
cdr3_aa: CASSSRGGHSGNTIYF

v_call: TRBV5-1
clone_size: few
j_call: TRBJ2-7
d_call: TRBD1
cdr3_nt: TGCGCCAGCAGCTCGGGACAGGGGACCTACGAGCAGTACTTC
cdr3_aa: CASSSGQGTYEQYF

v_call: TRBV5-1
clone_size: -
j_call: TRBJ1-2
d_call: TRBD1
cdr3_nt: TGCGCCAGCAGTCTTCCAGACCCAGGGGGAGGCTATGGCTACACCTTC
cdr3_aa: CASSLPDPGGGYGYTF

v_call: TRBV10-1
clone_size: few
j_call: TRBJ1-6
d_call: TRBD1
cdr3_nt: TGCGCCAGACAGAGGACAGGGCATAATTCACCCCTCCACTTT
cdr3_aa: CARQRTGHNSPLHF

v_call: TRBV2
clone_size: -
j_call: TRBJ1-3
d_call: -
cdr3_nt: TGTGCCAGCAGTGAACGTCGTTTCTCTGGAAACACCATATATTTT
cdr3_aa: CASSERRFSGNTIYF

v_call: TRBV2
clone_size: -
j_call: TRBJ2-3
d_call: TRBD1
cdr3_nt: TGTGCCAGCAGTGGGGTTATGGGACAGCCTGGGGATACGCAGTATTTT
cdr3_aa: CASSGVMGQPGDTQYF

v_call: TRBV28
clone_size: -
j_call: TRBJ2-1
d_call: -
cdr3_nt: TGTGCCAGCACATCACATCCCCCCAATGAGCAGTTCTTC
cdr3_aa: CASTSHPPNEQFF

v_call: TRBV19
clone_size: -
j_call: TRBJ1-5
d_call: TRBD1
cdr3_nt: TGTGCCACCCGAGGGGGCAGGTACAATCAGCCCCAGCATTTT
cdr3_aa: CATRGGRYNQPQHF

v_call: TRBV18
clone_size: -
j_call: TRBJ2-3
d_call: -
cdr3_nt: TGTGCCAGCTCACCCCGAGGGGGATCGGGCACAGATACGCAGTATTTT
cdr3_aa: CASSPRGGSGTDTQYF

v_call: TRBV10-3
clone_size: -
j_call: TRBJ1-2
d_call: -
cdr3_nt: TGTGCCATCAGTGTCGGGGGTACGGCTGGCTACACCTTC
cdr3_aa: CAISVGGTAGYTF